This entry is about one TCR beta chain. Its antigen is undetermined. Within the sample, other DNA sequences also encode this same CDR3. The sample originates from a study of Ad26.COV2.S vaccination and SARS-CoV-2 variants. General study results and limits: Recipients of vaccine and of placebo showed similar breadth of their non-spike TCR repertoires.

Data came from immunoSEQ multiplex PCR; TCRdb stores just in-frame clones and leaves some out. Of hundreds of thousands of clones listed, about 88% are singletons. Described treatment: some 20 received Ad26.COV2.S at low or high dose, single or two shots; several received placebo; per-sample allocation not given. Sampling was done on day 63 after the first vaccine or placebo injection. The individual, an adult aged 18-55 years, was a donor in Boston. As its vector, the vaccine had Ad26, which expressed Wuhan-strain SARS-CoV-2 spike. V was clipped by 3 bases and J by 4 bases; unmatched bases: 3. Germline V gene sequence: CDR1 LNHDA, CDR2 SQIVND (reference sequence). This CDR3 contains 14 residues.

This clonotype was sampled from a person between 18 and 59 years old who received the Ad26.COV2.S COVID-19 vaccine or a placebo. The chain recombines TRBV19 with TRBJ1-2, with 9 bases that match TRBD1. The source material was peripheral blood, sampled in a trial of Ad26.COV2.S vaccine versus placebo. CDR3 sequence: CASSMTGGSYGYTF. CDR3 bases: TGTGCCAGTAGTATGACAGGGGGTAGCTATGGCTACACCTTC.